Shown below are 2 T cell receptor beta chains from a single sample sequenced in a study of blood T cell repertoires in COVID-19. Only in-frame clones appear in the TCRdb table, and some are missing; sequencing was by immunoSEQ multiplex PCR. Among under 300,000 clones listed, 87% were seen once. Source material: PBMCs or T cells enriched from blood (not recorded which). The receptors were gathered from a woman aged 25 to 39 with acute COVID-19.

This chain links TRBV28 with TRBJ2-7, with TRBD2 matching over 9 bases. This CDR3 spans 17 amino acids. The V segment lost 3 bases and the J segment 0 bases; nucleotides outside the gene matches: 9. Looked up from germline, CDR1 is MDHEN and CDR2 is SYDVKM. CDR3 nucleotide sequence: TGTGCCAGCAGTTTTTTCGCTAGCGGGACTAGCTCCTACGAGCAGTACTTC. This codes for CASSFFASGTSSYEQYF.

The chain carries TRBV6-1 and TRBJ2-2; 7 bases are shared with TRBD2. V lost 4 bases, J lost 0 bases, and 8 bases stayed unmatched. CDR1 and CDR2 (germline): MNHNS, SASEGT. CDR3 length: 17 amino acids. In DNA form, the CDR3 reads TGTGCCAGCAGTGCCCCTCGGGGGGTCTCGAACACCGGGGAGCTGTTTTTT. It is translated as CASSAPRGVSNTGELFF.